The 16 T cell receptor beta chains given below trace back to one sample, sequenced in a study of somatic mutations in cytotoxic T cells in rheumatoid arthritis. Libraries were prepared by immunoSEQ multiplex PCR; TCRdb keeps only in-frame clonotypes and omits some of them. The sample holds around 20,000 clones; about 70% are singletons and the top ten take about 20%. Sequencing used CD8+ T cells sorted from blood. Every receptor here comes from an adult with rheumatoid arthritis.

CDR3 nucleotide sequence: TGTGCCACACGTCGGGACTTGAACACTGAAGCTTTCTTT. This translates into CATRRDLNTEAFF. The chain recombines TRBV5-5 with TRBJ1-1, with a tentative D call TRBD1 (5 bases). The CDR3 runs 13 residues. Trimming took off 9 bases at V and 0 bases at J, with 12 bases between the two ends. The germline gives CDR1 SGHKS, CDR2 YYEKEE (reference sequence). The entire variable domain, with the rest obtained from reference TRBV5-5 and TRBJ1-1, is as follows: DAGVTQSPTHLIKTRGQQVTLRCSPISGHKSVSWYQQVLGQGPQFIFQYYEKEERGRGNFPDRFSARQFPNYSSELNVNALLLGDSALYLCATRRDLNTEAFFGQGTRLTVV.

The chain has TRBV30 and TRBJ2-1, with D unclear. Trimming removed 8 bases from V and 5 bases from J, with 10 bases in between. Germline V gene data show CDR1 as GTSNPN and CDR2 as SVGIG (reference sequence). There are 11 residues in the CDR3. In nucleotides, the CDR3 is TGTGCCGGCACGAATGACAATGAGCAGTTCTTC. This sequence encodes CAGTNDNEQFF. The full variable domain, with the rest looked up from reference TRBV30 and TRBJ2-1, is SQTIHQWPATLVQPVGSPLSLECTVEGTSNPNLYWYRQAAGRGLQLLFYSVGIGQISSEVPQNLSASRPQDRQFILSSKKLLLSDSGFYLCAGTNDNEQFFGPGTRLTVL.

This clone was counted between two and nine times. The chain couples TRBV7-9 to TRBJ1-6; 8 bases are a match to TRBD1. CDR1 and CDR2 from the germline V gene are SEHNR and FQNEAQ (reference sequence). V shed 4 bases, J shed 10 bases, and the junction held 6 bases outside the gene matches. The CDR3 has 14 amino acids. Here the CDR3 reads CASSSTGDGSPLHF. CDR3 DNA sequence: TGTGCCAGCAGCTCGACAGGGGACGGGTCACCCCTCCACTTT. The variable domain in full, with the rest retrieved from reference TRBV7-9 and TRBJ1-6, is DTGVSQNPRHKITKRGQNVTFRCDPISEHNRLYWYRQTLGQGPEFLTYFQNEAQLEKSRLLSDRFSAERPKGSFSTLEIQRTEQGDSAMYLCASSSTGDGSPLHFGNGTRLTVT.

Only a few counts were recorded for this clone. The chain recombines TRBV5-1 with TRBJ1-1; unclear D gene. CDR3 length equals 14 residues. The ends were cut back, 3 bases at V and 1 base at J, with 10 bases in the middle. CDR1 and CDR2 from the germline V gene are SGHRS and YFSETQ. The CDR3: CASSSTGPNTEAFF. The CDR3 bases are TGCGCCAGCAGCTCCACCGGGCCGAACACTGAAGCTTTCTTT.

CDR3 residues: CASSVVTGPGELFF. In DNA form, the CDR3 reads TGTGCCAGCAGCGTAGTTACAGGGCCCGGGGAGCTGTTTTTT. The chain employs TRBV9 and TRBJ2-2; the D gene is possibly TRBD1 (6 bases). CDR3 size: 14 residues. Trimming stripped 0 bases from V and 6 bases from J, with 9 bases between. Germline loops: CDR1 SGDLS, CDR2 YYNGEE.

This clone has more than one count but fewer than ten. This chain connects TRBV6-5 to TRBJ1-2, with unresolved D. The CDR3 has 11 amino acids. V lost 6 bases and J 8 bases, leaving 10 bases between the germline ends. The V gene's germline CDR1 is MNHEY and CDR2 SVGAGI. In nucleotides, the CDR3 is TGTGCCAGCAGCATCGGAGACGGCTACACCTTC. Translation: CASSIGDGYTF.

This sequence joins TRBV6-1 and TRBJ2-1; D is ambiguous. The CDR3 loop spans 11 amino acids. Between the trimmed V and J ends, which lost 6 bases and 6 bases, there was a span of 6 bases. Germline values: CDR1 MNHNS, CDR2 SASEGT. CDR3: CASRPGNEQFF. The CDR3, as DNA: TGTGCCAGCAGGCCTGGCAATGAGCAGTTCTTC.

This clone came up a few times. This rearrangement joins TRBV18 to TRBJ2-3; a weak D match, TRBD1 (5 bases). Trimming shortened V by 0 bases and J by 5 bases, and 15 bases separated the two germline ends. Looked up from germline, CDR1 is KGHSH and CDR2 is LQKENI. This CDR3 comprises 16 residues. The CDR3 reads CASSPPIAGFEDTQYF. In nucleotides, the CDR3 is TGTGCCAGCTCACCACCTATTGCAGGGTTCGAAGATACGCAGTATTTT.

The chain joins TRBV7-8 to TRBJ1-4; TRBD1 aligns across 10 bases. This CDR3 region has 17 residues. Germline V gives CDR1 SGHVS, CDR2 FQNEAQ. Germline trimming cut 1 base from V and 5 bases from J; bases unmatched to any gene: 7. This chain's CDR3 is CASSLVSGQGTNEKLFF. The CDR3 DNA reads TGTGCCAGCAGCTTAGTCTCGGGACAGGGGACCAATGAAAAACTGTTTTTT.

The chain is built from TRBV27 and TRBJ1-1; possible D gene TRBD1, 5 bases. Deletions cut 2 bases from V and 3 bases from J, with 10 bases between. CDR1 is MNHEY, CDR2 SMNVEV, per germline (reference sequence). This CDR3 spans 14 amino acids. DNA of the CDR3: TGTGCCAGCAGTTTACAGGGTGGTTACACTGAAGCTTTCTTT. It yields the protein CASSLQGGYTEAFF.

By frequency in the sample, this clone is medium-sized (0.01 to 0.1%). The chain employs TRBV19 and TRBJ1-1; D is undetermined. CDR1 is LNHDA, CDR2 SQIVND, per germline (reference sequence). The CDR3 extends over 12 amino acids. V was pared by 3 bases and J by 2 bases, with 4 bases between. Here the CDR3 reads CASSMGNTEAFF. The CDR3 DNA sequence: TGTGCCAGTAGTATGGGTAACACTGAAGCTTTCTTT.

The chain uses TRBV11-1 and TRBJ2-3, with D perhaps TRBD2 (6 bases). The CDR3 runs 15 residues. The V end lost 2 bases, the J end lost 0 bases, and 9 bases lay between the germline ends. Germline V gene lookup returns CDR1 SGHAT and CDR2 FQDESV (reference sequence). Here the CDR3 DNA reads TGTGCCAGCAGCTTACGGCGGGGAAGCACAGATACGCAGTATTTT. This gives the protein CASSLRRGSTDTQYF.

This clone has only a few counts. The chain employs TRBV7-9 and TRBJ2-2; no firm D call. V shed 6 bases and J shed 7 bases, with 9 bases lying between them. The CDR3 loop spans 12 amino acids. Germline CDR1 is SEHNR and CDR2 is FQNEAQ (reference sequence). The CDR3 DNA sequence: TGTGCCAGCAGGCTTTGGAACGGGGAGCTGTTTTTT. It codes for CASRLWNGELFF. Drawing the rest from reference TRBV7-9 and TRBJ2-2, the complete variable domain is DTGVSQNPRHKITKRGQNVTFRCDPISEHNRLYWYRQTLGQGPEFLTYFQNEAQLEKSRLLSDRFSAERPKGSFSTLEIQRTEQGDSAMYLCASRLWNGELFFGEGSRLTVL.

The rearrangement links TRBV5-1 to TRBJ1-1; 8 nucleotides agree with TRBD1. Germline values: CDR1 SGHRS, CDR2 YFSETQ. The CDR3 contains 14 residues. With V trimmed by 4 bases and J by 4 bases, 6 bases remained unmatched. Written as DNA, the CDR3 is TGCGCCAGCAGCGACGGACAGGGAGTCACTGAAGCTTTCTTT. Protein sequence: CASSDGQGVTEAFF.

The table lists this clone with a few counts. V and J are TRBV19 and TRBJ1-1; no definite D call. The germline V gene encodes CDR1 LNHDA and CDR2 SQIVND (reference sequence). With 2 bases removed from V and 0 bases from J, the gap between germline ends came to 4 bases. The CDR3 has 13 residues. The DNA for the CDR3 is TGTGCCAGTAGTATAAGGTTGAACACTGAAGCTTTCTTT. This codes for CASSIRLNTEAFF. Drawing the rest from reference TRBV19 and TRBJ1-1, the complete variable domain is DGGITQSPKYLFRKEGQNVTLSCEQNLNHDAMYWYRQDPGQGLRLIYYSQIVNDFQKGDIAEGYSVSREKKESFPLTVTSAQKNPTAFYLCASSIRLNTEAFFGQGTRLTVV.

The chain has TRBV7-6 and TRBJ1-4; no reliable D call. V was trimmed by 4 bases and J by 0 bases, leaving 9 bases between them. CDR3 length equals 15 residues. Germline lookup yields CDR1 SGHVS and CDR2 FNYEAQ. In nucleotides, the CDR3 is TGTGCCAGCAGCTCTAGCCCTGCAACTAATGAAAAACTGTTTTTT. Its translation is CASSSSPATNEKLFF.